This entry features one T cell receptor (beta chain) sequence. The antigen is undetermined. The sample originates from a study of cytomegalovirus exposure and HLA in healthy donors. Regarding the study as a whole: Cytomegalovirus status was reportedly diagnosed by the classifier with high specificity and sensitivity. In a later analysis, TCR beta V- and J-gene trimming was associated with a missense DCLRE1C variant.

The PCR had 60 Vbeta and 13 Jbeta primers. Profiling relied on immunoSEQ multiplex PCR, and the TCRdb table lists in-frame clones only, not all of them. The data contain 170,000 or so clones, around 78% of them singletons. The length of the CDR3 is 13 residues. Germline CDR1 and CDR2: ENHRY and SYGVKD. V lost 5 bases, J lost 3 bases, and 3 bases stayed unmatched. The V call is TRBV10-3, the J call TRBJ1-2; 7 nucleotides align to TRBD1. The TCR sequence derives from a woman aged 45-59 years in good health and CMV-seropositive. The material sequenced was PBMCs. CDR3 sequence reads: CAISQGDDYGYTF. The CDR3 DNA follows: TGTGCCATCAGTCAGGGGGACGACTATGGCTACACCTTC.